These 4 T cell receptor beta chains were all obtained from the same sample, sequenced in a study of beta chain features in type 1 diabetes. Study-wide findings and caveats: Moderately but significantly shorter TCRB CDR3s were found in Type 1 diabetes patients in all four CD4+ subsets.

Every isolated RNA sample was fully reverse transcribed, so sequencing captured expressed TCRB transcripts. Only in-frame clones appear in the TCRdb table, and some are missing; sequencing was by immunoSEQ multiplex PCR. The sample shows about 740,000 clones, about an eighth of them seen only once. These receptors have no known antigen. Input material: naive CD4+ T cells from blood. All receptors derive from a man between 18 and 29 years old with type 1 diabetes.

This clone was seen only a few times. This chain connects TRBV29-1 to TRBJ1-1; D is uncertain. The length of the CDR3 is 14 residues. V was clipped by 7 bases and J by 0 bases, with 15 bases between them. Germline lookup yields CDR1 SQVTM and CDR2 ANQGSEA. The CDR3 sequence is CSASKALMNTEAFF. As DNA, the CDR3 is TGCAGCGCCAGCAAAGCCCTAATGAACACTGAAGCTTTCTTT. Using reference TRBV29-1 and TRBJ1-1 for the parts outside the CDR3, the full variable domain is SAVISQKPSRDICQRGTSLTIQCQVDSQVTMMFWYRQQPGQSLTLIATANQGSEATYESGFVIDKFPISRPNLTFSTLTVSNMSPEDSSIYLCSASKALMNTEAFFGQGTRLTVV.

The chain links TRBV2 to TRBJ1-2; 8 bases are shared with TRBD1. Germline V gives CDR1 SNHLY, CDR2 FYNNEI. J was trimmed by 4 bases and V by 6 bases; bases with no gene match: 10. The CDR3 consists of 15 residues. The CDR3 sequence is CASSPDRGAFYGYTF. The DNA for the CDR3 is TGTGCCAGCAGCCCCGACAGGGGAGCCTTCTATGGCTACACCTTC.

The chain has TRBV28 and TRBJ2-5; the D is unclear. CDR1 and CDR2 from the germline V gene are MDHEN and SYDVKM. The germline V and J ends were trimmed by 8 bases and 2 bases, with 9 bases remaining between them. The CDR3 loop spans 12 amino acids. The CDR3 coding sequence is TGTGCCAGCGGATCCCAACAAGAGACCCAGTACTTC. Its translation: CASGSQQETQYF.

This clone has only a few counts. The chain carries TRBV5-1 and TRBJ2-2; no definite D call. CDR3 length equals 15 residues. The V end was cut by 0 bases, the J end by 0 bases, with 6 bases between. Germline V gene sequence: CDR1 SGHRS, CDR2 YFSETQ. The CDR3 DNA sequence: TGCGCCAGCAGCTTGGACAGCGCGAACACCGGGGAGCTGTTTTTT. Encoded protein: CASSLDSANTGELFF.